The clone carrying this TCR beta chain was observed a handful of times. The target antigen is unknown. V lost 2 bases and J 9 bases, leaving 16 bases between the germline ends. The V gene's germline CDR1 is SGHTA and CDR2 FQGTGA. This CDR3 contains 14 residues. The record originates from a study of OX40 agonist ivuxolimab in advanced cancers. The wider study: Patients received the agonistic anti-OX40 (CD134) antibody ivuxolimab. Study-level points and caveats: There was clonal expansion of CD4+ and CD8+ blood T cells by week 6 at 0.1 to 3.0 mg/kg.

Blood draws occurred at baseline, cycle 4 day 1, and cycle 7 day 1. The table came from immunoSEQ multiplex PCR; TCRdb's copy has only in-frame clones and leaves some out. This table holds under 20,000 clones, roughly three quarters found once. The chain combines TRBV7-3 with TRBJ1-2; D not resolved. The sequencing here drew on CD4+ or CD8+ T cells sorted from blood, taken in a trial of the OX40 agonist ivuxolimab. This receptor was identified in an adult with an advanced solid tumor such as melanoma, head and neck, liver or kidney cancer. The CDR3 DNA reads TGTGCCAGCAGCTTAGACGGATGGCTGGGGAGCTACACCTTC. Amino acids: CASSLDGWLGSYTF.